Given below is one T cell receptor (beta chain) in context. Its target is unknown. The time point denotes: time of PML onset. The data belong to a study of multiple sclerosis patients with progressive multifocal leukoencephalopathy. Findings of the study overall: PML-onset expanded TRB clones were detectable before and during natalizumab therapy.

The data were produced by immunoSEQ multiplex PCR, yet TCRdb's version contains in-frame clones alone and is incomplete. Found here are fewer than 40,000 clones, roughly 90% of them singletons; the top ten hold around 6%. The sample was PBMCs, taken from a patient treated with natalizumab. This TCR derives from a woman in her forties with progressive multifocal leukoencephalopathy.

Here the CDR3 DNA reads TGTGCCAGCAGCGTAGGCCAGGGAAGGGATGGCTACACCTTC. This translates into CASSVGQGRDGYTF. J is TRBJ1-2 and V is TRBV9, with TRBD1 as a possible D gene (5 bases). Trimming took off 0 bases at V and 6 bases at J, with 12 bases between the two ends. Germline V gene lookup returns CDR1 SGDLS and CDR2 YYNGEE. The CDR3 totals 14 residues.